A selection of T cell receptor beta chains follows, all from one sample in a study of OX40 agonist ivuxolimab in advanced cancers. Measured with immunoSEQ multiplex PCR; TCRdb has only the in-frame clones, and not every one. This sample yields tens of thousands of clones, of which roughly 85% are seen a single time; 11% belongs to the top ten. Sequenced here: CD4+ or CD8+ T cells sorted from blood, sampled in a trial of the OX40 agonist ivuxolimab. These receptors were collected from an adult with an advanced solid tumor such as melanoma, head and neck, liver or kidney cancer. Both conserved end residues are part of each CDR3. Clone size is not always given. Where it is, it says once, few, many or a class for expanded clones.

v_gene	j_gene	abundance	CDR3aa
TRBV2	TRBJ1-1	-	CASSTGTGTEAFF
TRBV7-2	TRBJ2-7	few	CASSLSEGGTTQYF
TRBV7-9	TRBJ1-1	-	CASSQYSVSNTEAFF
TRBV6-5	TRBJ2-3	-	CASSYLAGAGTDTQYF
TRBV9	TRBJ2-3	-	CASSLGGGDRGTDTQYF
TRBV7-9	TRBJ1-2	-	CASSLVGRTDGYTF
TRBV6-5	TRBJ1-1	-	CASSYLGGNTEAFF
TRBV15	TRBJ1-2	-	CATSRDRASFLYGYTF
TRBV4-3	TRBJ2-7	-	CASSQERRLHEQYF
TRBV2	TRBJ1-2	-	CASSGQGHYGYTF
TRBV6-6	TRBJ1-1	-	CASSYGGQDDLTEAFF
TRBV18	TRBJ2-5	-	CASSPKGETQYF
TRBV27	TRBJ2-6	-	CASSPRGGSGANVLTF
TRBV11-2	TRBJ1-1	-	CASSRRGNTEAFF
TRBV4-3	TRBJ1-4	few	CASSHTGVREKLFF
TRBV5-6	TRBJ1-3	-	CASSPIQGNGNTIYF
TRBV7-1	TRBJ1-2	-	CASSSRDSPWDGYTF
TRBV7-8	TRBJ2-7	-	CASSLFTSGGYEQYF
TRBV7-2	TRBJ2-5	-	CASSALRQETQYF
TRBV19	TRBJ2-3	few	CASSIGAHSTDTQYF
TRBV7-2	TRBJ2-5	-	CASSLGGSQETQYF
TRBV30	TRBJ1-6	-	CAWSAPNRGKGNSPLHF
TRBV27	TRBJ2-7	-	CASSSWTGGASEQYF
TRBV6-5	TRBJ2-2	-	CASRSGTSGFGELFF
TRBV6-5	TRBJ2-7	once	CASSYSAGSYEQYF
TRBV6-5	TRBJ2-1	-	CASSQTGANEQFF
TRBV5-6	TRBJ2-1	-	CASSDLAYEQFF
TRBV27	TRBJ2-3	-	CASSLYGTGYITSTDTQYF
TRBV11-3	TRBJ2-7	-	CASTSSRDVSSYEQYF
TRBV4-3	TRBJ1-2	-	CASSQDQGWTGVHGYTF